The 4 T cell receptor beta chains below all came from one sample that was sequenced in a study of graft-versus-host responses after intestinal transplantation (TCRdb year 2021). What these receptors recognize is not known. In the paper's terms, the time point label means: cells obtained before transplantation from donor or recipient. The library came from the immunoSEQ multiplex PCR assay. Here the immuneACCESS table is served through TCRdb, limited to in-frame sequences with V and J called. Missing clones are a known gap in these copies; in checked studies unresolved V genes cover under half, and the rest lacks a known reason. The sample table records tens of thousands of clones; 90% to 95% of these occur just once. Of the sample, less than 0.25% is held by the ten largest clones. Sequenced here: unstimulated CD8+ T cells sorted from spleen or lymph node cells, sampled before transplant. The receptors shown here come from a human donor who was the organ donor for an intestinal transplant.

The chain has TRBV4-1 and TRBJ1-2; D might be TRBD1 (6 bases). The CDR3 runs 15 residues. Germline assignment: CDR1 MGHRA and CDR2 YSYEKL. Trimming removed 3 bases from V and 3 bases from J, with 14 bases in between. CDR3 amino acids: CASSHSSRGDYGYTF. The CDR3 nucleotides are TGCGCCAGCAGCCACTCATCCAGGGGCGACTATGGCTACACCTTC.

Notes on this clone: Additional DNA sequences in this sample encode the identical CDR3. The J gene is TRBJ1-3, the V gene TRBV27; D is uncertain. The CDR3 consists of 13 residues. The ends were cut back, 5 bases at V and 0 bases at J, with 5 bases in the middle. Germline V gives CDR1 MNHEY, CDR2 SMNVEV (reference sequence). The CDR3: CASSPNSGNTIYF. In DNA, the CDR3 is TGTGCCAGCAGTCCAAACTCTGGAAACACCATATATTTT.

This sequence joins TRBV2 and TRBJ2-1; 8 bases are a match to TRBD2. Germline V gives CDR1 SNHLY, CDR2 FYNNEI. There are 18 residues in the CDR3. V shed 3 bases and J 2 bases; nucleotides not matched to a gene: 12. The CDR3 coding sequence is TGTGCCAGCAGTGAGTCGGGGGGGCCCCACTATACCTACAATGAGCAGTTCTTC. It is translated as CASSESGGPHYTYNEQFF.

CDR3 residues: CASSPTQTGINEQFF. Written as DNA, the CDR3 is TGTGCCAGCAGCCCAACCCAGACAGGTATCAATGAGCAGTTCTTC. This chain links TRBV28 with TRBJ2-1; D possibly corresponds to TRBD1 (6 bases). The CDR3 consists of 15 residues. V lost 6 bases and J 6 bases, leaving 18 bases between the germline ends. Germline CDR1 is MDHEN and CDR2 is SYDVKM.